The following is a T cell receptor beta chain sequence with its context. The target antigen is unknown. These data originate in a study of PD-L1 blockade in urothelial cancer. Overall study context: Intravenous atezolizumab, 1,200 mg every 3 weeks, was begun by patients at some point between 2012 and 2014. Male sex and bladder-origin urothelial cancer characterized about 85% of the 29 patients. Per blood sample, T cells had a median of roughly 150,000.

Time point described: peripheral blood 6 weeks after treatment start. Findings and caveats of the study: Durable-benefit patients had greater expansion of tumor-associated blood clones at 3 weeks.

CDR3 length: 13 residues. Germline V gene lookup returns CDR1 GTSNPN and CDR2 SVGIG (reference sequence). V lost 7 bases, J lost 2 bases, and 13 bases lay in between. Generated by immunoSEQ multiplex PCR, the TCRdb table keeps only in-frame clones and is missing some. The data show about 45,000 clones, roughly 86% seen once. This TCR came from a man aged 55 to 70 with urothelial cancer. Sequencing was performed on PBMCs, taken around atezolizumab (anti-PD-L1) treatment. The chain carries TRBV30 and TRBJ2-3, with D tentatively TRBD1 (6 bases). The CDR3 DNA follows: TGTGCCTTTGAAGGACAGCCCACAGATACGCAGTATTTT. This encodes CAFEGQPTDTQYF. Drawing the rest from reference TRBV30 and TRBJ2-3, the complete variable domain is SQTIHQWPATLVQPVGSPLSLECTVEGTSNPNLYWYRQAAGRGLQLLFYSVGIGQISSEVPQNLSASRPQDRQFILSSKKLLLSDSGFYLCAFEGQPTDTQYFGPGTRLTVL.